The 17 T cell receptor beta chains below come from one sample, sequenced in a study of T-cell reconstitution after alpha-beta-depleted transplantation in children. Unique molecular identifiers were built into the TCRbeta library. TCRdb processed the PCR reads anew with MiXCR; each CDR3 protein has one entry. Of hundreds of thousands of distinct CDR3 sequences listed, around 16% were seen once; the top ten hold 1.1%. Source: PBMCs from the stem cell graft donor, taken from the stem cell graft. The origin of the receptors is a human donor who donated a stem cell graft to a child with acute myeloid leukemia.

This clonotype was recorded many times. The gene calls are TRBV6-2 or TRBV6-3 and TRBJ2-7, with D tentatively TRBD2 (6 bases). The germline CDR1 and CDR2 sequences are MNHEY and SVGEGT. The V and J ends lost 6 bases and 3 bases respectively, with 12 bases between them. The CDR3 covers 13 residues. CDR3 amino acids: CASSLGLIYEQYF. Here the CDR3 DNA reads TGTGCCAGCAGCCTGGGACTGATCTACGAGCAGTACTTC.

This clonotype occurred a few times. J is TRBJ2-7 and V is TRBV11-2, with 12 bases that match TRBD1. After removal of 5 bases from V and 6 bases from J, the junction contained 2 bases not matched to a gene. This CDR3 is built from 13 residues. Germline assignment: CDR1 SGHAT and CDR2 FQNNGV. CDR3 in amino acids: CASSRDRGLEQYF. CDR3 coding DNA: TGTGCCAGCAGCCGGGACAGGGGGCTCGAGCAGTACTTC.

This clonotype was found a few times. V gene TRBV15 combines with J gene TRBJ2-7, with TRBD1 as a possible D gene (7 bases). The V gene's germline CDR1 is LNHNV and CDR2 YYDKDF (reference sequence). V was trimmed by 0 bases and J by 2 bases, leaving 14 bases between them. The CDR3 is 16 residues long. In nucleotides, the CDR3 is TGTGCCACCAGCAGAGATCCAGGGGGGCTCCCCTACGAGCAGTACTTC. Protein: CATSRDPGGLPYEQYF.

This clonotype was counted many times. The V and J genes are TRBV27 and TRBJ2-7; possible D gene TRBD2, 6 bases. The CDR3 totals 11 residues. The V gene's germline CDR1 is MNHEY and CDR2 SMNVEV (reference sequence). Trimming left V 10 bases short and J 4 bases short, with 11 bases between. The CDR3 DNA is TGTGCCACCCGGGCGGGGTACGAGCAGTACGTC. This encodes CATRAGYEQYV.

This clonotype came up many times. CDR3 residues: CSARDGKTSGGLYEQYV. The CDR3 nucleotides read TGCAGTGCTAGAGACGGGAAAACTAGCGGGGGCCTTTACGAGCAGTACGTC. V usage is TRBV20-1 and J usage is TRBJ2-7; 11 nucleotides line up with TRBD2. Germline-derived CDR1 and CDR2 are DFQATT and SNEGSKA (reference sequence). After removal of 0 bases from V and 4 bases from J, the junction contained 11 bases not matched to a gene. The CDR3 has 17 residues.

This rearrangement joins TRBV27 to TRBJ1-1; D gene uncertain. Trimming shortened V by 4 bases and J by 7 bases, and 19 bases separated the two germline ends. Germline V gene lookup returns CDR1 MNHEY and CDR2 SMNVEV (reference sequence). The CDR3 runs to 15 residues. For the CDR3, the DNA is TGTGCCAGCAGTTCCTCCCCCCGGACTTACCGTGAAGCTTTCTTT. Amino acids: CASSSSPRTYREAFF.

The table lists this clonotype with a few counts. This rearrangement joins TRBV5-6 to TRBJ2-3, with unresolved D. V was clipped by 1 base and J by 5 bases, with 14 bases between them. This CDR3 has 15 amino acids. Germline CDR1 reads SGHDT; CDR2 reads YYEEEE. The CDR3 region is CASSLIRSGIDTQYF. The DNA of the CDR3 is TGTGCCAGCAGCTTGATCCGTTCGGGTATAGATACGCAGTATTTT. The whole variable domain, filled in from reference TRBV5-6 and TRBJ2-3, reads DAGVTQSPTHLIKTRGQQVTLRCSPKSGHDTVSWYQQALGQGPQFIFQYYEEEERQRGNFPDRFSGHQFPNYSSELNVNALLLGDSALYLCASSLIRSGIDTQYFGPGTRLTVL.

Ten or more counts support this clonotype. The rearrangement uses TRBV20-1 and TRBJ2-5; D is undetermined. Trimming shortened V by 0 bases and J by 1 base, and 15 bases separated the two germline ends. This CDR3 is 16 amino acids long. Germline CDR1 reads DFQATT; CDR2 reads SNEGSKA (reference sequence). The CDR3 bases are TGCAGTGCTAGAGATGGGTCTACCCCACTCCAAGAGACCCAGTACTTC. Protein product: CSARDGSTPLQETQYF.

This clonotype was detected many times. Here the CDR3 DNA reads TGCAGTGCTAGGGCAATCCTTCGGGACGGTCCTTACGAGGAGCAGTTCTTC. Translated, it gives CSARAILRDGPYEEQFF. V and J are TRBV20-1 and TRBJ2-1; D may be TRBD1 or TRBD2 (5 bases each). Looked up from germline, CDR1 is DFQATT and CDR2 is SNEGSKA (reference sequence). CDR3 size: 17 residues. V was shortened by 3 bases and J by 10 bases, with 28 bases between the two germline ends.

This clonotype was counted between two and nine times. The chain employs TRBV2 and TRBJ2-7; 8 bases map to TRBD1. From germline, CDR1 is SNHLY and CDR2 FYNNEI. This CDR3 is built from 15 residues. V was clipped by 0 bases and J by 2 bases; unmatched bases: 3. Here the CDR3 reads CASSEARDRTYEQYV. The CDR3 DNA sequence: TGTGCCAGCAGTGAAGCCCGGGACAGGACCTACGAGCAGTACGTC.

This clonotype came up a few times. V and J are TRBV5-1 and TRBJ1-2; the match to TRBD1 covers 7 bases. The CDR3 runs 17 residues. J gave up 2 bases and V 3 bases, and 13 bases lay outside the gene matches. The V gene's germline CDR1 is SGHRS and CDR2 YFSETQ. The CDR3 DNA reads TGCGCCAGCAGCTCAAACCACAGGGGTTCGGGGAACTATGGCTACACCTTC. Translation gives CASSSNHRGSGNYGYTF.

The rearrangement links TRBV7-2 to TRBJ2-7; 8 bases map to TRBD1. Per the germline V gene, CDR1 is SGHTA and CDR2 is FQGNSA. V gave up 3 bases and J gave up 6 bases; unmatched junction bases: 7. The CDR3 spans 14 residues. In DNA form, the CDR3 reads TGTGCCAGCAGCTTTACAGGGGGAAGATCCGAGCAGTACGTC. Its translation: CASSFTGGRSEQYV.

The V and J genes are TRBV7-8 and TRBJ2-1, with a possible D match to TRBD2 (6 bases). The germline V and J ends were trimmed by 1 base and 0 bases, with 19 bases remaining between them. The V gene's germline CDR1 is SGHVS and CDR2 FQNEAQ. This CDR3 spans 19 amino acids. CDR3 sequence (DNA): TGTGCCAGCAGCTTAGTGCATAGCGGTATCTCAAGCTCCTACAATGAGCAGTTCTTC. This codes for CASSLVHSGISSSYNEQFF.

This chain uses TRBV7-9 with TRBJ1-1; maybe TRBD1 (6 bases). There are 17 residues in the CDR3. The V gene lost 1 base and the J gene lost 4 bases, with 19 bases spanning the gap. CDR1 and CDR2 from the germline V gene are SEHNR and FQNEAQ (reference sequence). This CDR3 reads CASSLEASRGRGTEAFF. In DNA, the CDR3 is TGTGCCAGCAGCTTAGAAGCGTCCCGTGGCAGGGGCACTGAAGCTTTCTTT.

A few counts support this clonotype. The chain is built from TRBV7-9 and TRBJ2-7; 10 positions agree with TRBD2. J lost 4 bases, V lost 3 bases, and 6 bases had no gene match. The CDR3 extends over 15 amino acids. Germline V gene lookup returns CDR1 SEHNR and CDR2 FQNEAQ (reference sequence). This CDR3 reads CASSLPSGGSYEQYF. The CDR3 coding sequence is TGTGCCAGCAGCTTGCCTAGCGGGGGTTCGTACGAGCAGTACTTC. Combining the CDR3 with reference TRBV7-9 and TRBJ2-7 gives the whole variable domain DTGVSQNPRHKITKRGQNVTFRCDPISEHNRLYWYRQTLGQGPEFLTYFQNEAQLEKSRLLSDRFSAERPKGSFSTLEIQRTEQGDSAMYLCASSLPSGGSYEQYFGPGTRLTVT.

This sequence joins TRBV6-5 and TRBJ2-3; maybe TRBD1 (5 bases). CDR1 and CDR2 from the germline V gene are MNHEY and SVGAGI. Trimming stripped 4 bases from V and 1 base from J, with 9 bases between. The CDR3 has 14 amino acids. CDR3 residues: CASSSQGGTDTQYF. The CDR3 nucleotides read TGTGCCAGCAGTTCGCAAGGGGGCACAGATACGCAGTATTTT.

This clonotype was found many times. The genes are TRBV6-4 and TRBJ1-6; D gene ambiguous. V lost 2 bases to trimming and J lost 9 bases, with 14 bases between them. Germline values: CDR1 MRHNA, CDR2 SNTAGT. The CDR3 is 15 amino acids. In nucleotides, the CDR3 is TGTGCCAGCAGTGACCGGGCGGGAGTTGGTTCACCCCTCCACTTT. Its protein product is CASSDRAGVGSPLHF.